These T cell receptor beta chains were read from a single sample in a study of cytomegalovirus exposure and HLA in healthy donors. The table came from immunoSEQ multiplex PCR; TCRdb's copy has only in-frame clones and leaves some out. The table includes 100,000 or so clones, about 80% detected once. Sequenced input: PBMCs. The receptors here all came from a man aged 30-40 years in good health and CMV-seronegative. Each CDR3 is given with its conserved first and last residue. The order of the fields is J gene, clone size, V gene, D gene, CDR3 protein, CDR3 DNA. A D gene is named only where the DNA matches it firmly. Part of the rows lack a size; the others show once, few, many or a class for expanded clones.

TRBJ1-1	once	TRBV2	-	CASRGTGNTEAFF	TGTGCCAGCAGGGGTACAGGCAACACTGAAGCTTTCTTT
TRBJ2-3	-	TRBV7-2	TRBD1	CASSPRQGDTQYF	TGTGCCAGCAGCCCCCGACAGGGGGATACGCAGTATTTT
TRBJ2-3	-	TRBV6-5	TRBD2	CASSPAGLATYF	TGTGCCAGCAGCCCTGCGGGACTAGCAACGTATTTT
TRBJ2-3	-	TRBV4-2	-	CASSQGVGGPTDTQYF	TGTGCCAGCAGCCAAGGTGTCGGGGGTCCCACAGATACGCAGTATTTT
TRBJ1-5	once	TRBV5-1	TRBD1	CASSFAPRQGGNQPQHF	TGCGCCAGCAGCTTTGCCCCCCGACAGGGCGGGAATCAGCCCCAGCATTTT
TRBJ2-7	-	TRBV4-1	-	CASSQDQGSGSYEQYF	TGCGCCAGCAGCCAAGATCAGGGGTCCGGTTCCTACGAGCAGTACTTC
TRBJ2-7	-	TRBV5-1	TRBD1	CASKQGDTYEQYF	TGCGCCAGCAAACAGGGGGACACCTACGAGCAGTACTTC
TRBJ2-3	-	TRBV19	TRBD2	CASSIPSGGYTQYF	TGTGCCAGTAGTATACCTAGCGGGGGATATACGCAGTATTTT
TRBJ1-1	-	TRBV7-9	-	CASSDSTEAFF	TGTGCCAGCAGCGACAGCACTGAAGCTTTCTTT
TRBJ1-2	-	TRBV2	-	CASNPLTVTTGYTF	TGTGCCAGCAACCCACTGACAGTCACAACTGGCTACACCTTC
TRBJ2-7	-	TRBV11-2	-	CASSLSGTSYEQYF	TGTGCCAGCAGCTTAAGTGGGACTTCCTACGAGCAGTACTTC
TRBJ1-1	-	TRBV11-2	-	CASSYQLMNTEAFF	TGTGCCAGCAGTTATCAGTTGATGAACACTGAAGCTTTCTTT
TRBJ2-7	-	TRBV4-3	TRBD1	CASSPGQGLYEQYF	TGCGCCAGCAGCCCGGGACAGGGATTATACGAGCAGTACTTC
TRBJ2-5	-	TRBV6-1	TRBD2	CASSARLPSGGETQYF	TGTGCCAGCAGTGCTAGACTTCCTTCGGGAGGAGAGACCCAGTACTTC
TRBJ2-2	-	TRBV30	-	CACQGTNTGELFF	TGTGCCTGCCAGGGGACGAACACCGGGGAGCTGTTTTTT
TRBJ1-1	once	TRBV6-6	-	CASSARGRTEAFF	TGTGCCAGCAGCGCCAGGGGCCGGACTGAAGCTTTCTTT
TRBJ2-6	-	TRBV5-6	TRBD1	CASSLDRGSGANVLTF	TGTGCCAGCAGCTTGGACAGGGGTTCTGGGGCCAACGTCCTGACTTTC
TRBJ1-1	-	TRBV2	TRBD1	CASRTTGVNTEAFF	TGTGCCAGCAGAACGACAGGGGTGAACACTGAAGCTTTCTTT
TRBJ2-7	-	TRBV7-8	-	CASSFGETTYEQYF	TGTGCCAGCAGCTTCGGGGAGACGACCTACGAGCAGTACTTC
TRBJ1-4	-	TRBV18	-	CASSPEAALATNEKLFF	TGTGCCAGCTCCCCAGAGGCGGCCCTTGCAACTAATGAAAAACTGTTTTTT
TRBJ2-1	-	TRBV29-1	TRBD2	CSVEGPGGASYNEQFF	TGCAGCGTTGAAGGGCCGGGGGGAGCCTCCTACAATGAGCAGTTCTTC
TRBJ2-3	-	TRBV29-1	-	CSVTQGVDTQYF	TGCAGCGTGACCCAGGGCGTGGATACGCAGTATTTT
TRBJ2-1	once	TRBV5-1	-	CASSLGLAAFF	TGCGCCAGCAGCTTGGGACTCGCTGCGTTCTTC
TRBJ1-1	-	TRBV30	-	CAWIPAGNTEAFF	TGTGCCTGGATTCCTGCGGGGAACACTGAAGCTTTCTTT
TRBJ1-2	-	TRBV28	-	CASSFPQGRGGYTF	TGTGCCAGCAGTTTCCCCCAGGGCAGGGGTGGCTACACCTTC
TRBJ1-1	once	TRBV30	-	CAWSFGGNGAEAFF	TGTGCCTGGAGTTTTGGGGGGAACGGGGCTGAAGCTTTCTTT
TRBJ1-2	-	TRBV2	-	CASIIGGNPPYGYTF	TGTGCCAGCATAATTGGGGGGAATCCTCCCTATGGCTACACCTTC
TRBJ2-3	-	TRBV7-2	TRBD2	CASSSSGLAADTQYF	TGTGCCAGCAGCTCGTCGGGACTAGCTGCAGATACGCAGTATTTT
TRBJ2-3	-	TRBV6-1	TRBD2	CASSPTSGGPDTQYF	TGTGCCAGCAGTCCGACTAGCGGGGGGCCAGATACGCAGTATTTT
TRBJ1-1	-	TRBV19	TRBD1	CASSIVSGTGGTEAFF	TGTGCCAGTAGTATAGTCTCCGGGACAGGGGGAACTGAAGCTTTCTTT
TRBJ2-1	-	TRBV4-2	TRBD2	CASSQRAGVGNEQFF	TGTGCCAGCAGCCAACGAGCGGGAGTGGGGAATGAGCAGTTCTTC
TRBJ2-5	-	TRBV9	TRBD2	CASSFSGGTQETQYF	TGTGCCAGCAGCTTTAGCGGGGGTACACAAGAGACCCAGTACTTC